This is a list of T cell receptor beta chains from one sample in a study of T-cell reconstitution after alpha-beta-depleted transplantation in children. MiXCR was run by TCRdb on the PCR reads, yielding one entry per CDR3 protein. The sample shows under 350,000 distinct CDR3 sequences, around 9.6% of them seen only once. This material consisted of PBMCs from the stem cell graft donor, taken from the stem cell graft. The receptors shown here come from a human donor who donated a stem cell graft to a child with SCID. The CDR3 runs from the conserved cysteine through the conserved F or W. The D gene is left open where the match is weak. Clone size is given for some rows only: seen once, a few or many times, or a class if the clone is expanded.

TRBV20-1	TRBJ2-7	few	-	TGCAGTGCTTGGCCTTCTGGGCGGACCTACGAGCAGTACTTC	CSAWPSGRTYEQYF
TRBV29-1	TRBJ2-7	-	-	TGCAGCGGGACCAGAGGGTACGAGCAGTACTTC	CSGTRGYEQYF
TRBV5-1	TRBJ2-3	few	TRBD2	TGCGCCAGCAGCCAAAACCCGGGACTAGGGCGCACAGATACGCAGTATTTT	CASSQNPGLGRTDTQYF
TRBV2	TRBJ2-1	-	TRBD2	TGTGCCAGCAGCGACGGACTAGGTCTCAATGAGCAGTTCTTC	CASSDGLGLNEQFF
TRBV7-9	TRBJ2-7	few	-	TGTGCCAGCAGCTTAAGTCTTCTCGAGCAGTACTTC	CASSLSLLEQYF
TRBV20-1	TRBJ2-7	-	TRBD2	TGCAGTGCAGGTCGCGGGGGGATCAACGAGCAGTACTTC	CSAGRGGINEQYF
TRBV20-1	TRBJ2-3	-	TRBD2	TGCAGTGCTAAGCGGGGGGGGTTCACAGATACGCAGTATTTT	CSAKRGGFTDTQYF
TRBV21-1	TRBJ2-1	-	-	TGTGCCAGCAGCCGCTGGGAGAGCGGGGGAAATGAGCAGTTCTTC	CASSRWESGGNEQFF
TRBV2	TRBJ2-3	few	-	TGTGCCAGCAGTGAAGCGGTCCCGGAGGATACGCAGTATTTT	CASSEAVPEDTQYF
TRBV3-1	TRBJ1-6	many	-	TGTGCCAGCAGCCAAGTTGTACGGGGGCATTCACCCCTCCACTTT	CASSQVVRGHSPLHF
TRBV5-6	TRBJ2-1	-	TRBD1	TGTGCCAGCAGCCGGCCGACAGGGGGCTCCTACAATGAGCAGTTCTTC	CASSRPTGGSYNEQFF
TRBV9	TRBJ2-7	few	TRBD2	TGTGCCAGCAGCGTTAGAGCGGGGTTCGACGAGCAGTACTTC	CASSVRAGFDEQYF
TRBV3-1	TRBJ1-3	-	TRBD1	TGTGCCAGCAGCCCCACAGGGGACGGAAACACCATATATTTT	CASSPTGDGNTIYF
TRBV5-1	TRBJ2-4	-	-	TGCGCCAGCAGCTTGGTGGTATACGCTCGTAGGGGACTAGCCAAAAACATTCAGTACTTC	CASSLVVYARRGLAKNIQYF
TRBV25-1	TRBJ2-7	many	TRBD2	TGTGCCAGCAGTCCTGGAGCGGGGGCGATCTCCTACGAGCAGTACTTC	CASSPGAGAISYEQYF
TRBV10-3	TRBJ2-2	many	-	TGTGCCATCAGGCTCGGTCCGGGGTCCGGGGAGCTGTTTTTT	CAIRLGPGSGELFF
TRBV5-1	TRBJ1-1	few	-	TGCGCCAGCAGCTCGGGAGCGTCAGGGACGAACACTGAAGCTTTCTTT	CASSSGASGTNTEAFF
TRBV7-2	TRBJ2-1	-	TRBD1	TGTGCCAGCAACTGGTGGGACAGGGGGGGGGATGAGCAGTTCTTC	CASNWWDRGGDEQFF
TRBV3-1	TRBJ2-1	-	-	TGTGCCAGCAGCCAAGAACAATTCTATGAGCAGTTCTTC	CASSQEQFYEQFF
TRBV5-1	TRBJ2-3	-	TRBD2	TGCGCCAGCAGCTTGAGTGCACTAGCGGGGGCCGATACGCAGTATTTT	CASSLSALAGADTQYF
TRBV12-3/TRBV12-4	TRBJ2-3	-	-	TGTGCCAGCAGTTTCGGGGCGGGGTCAGATACGCAGTATTTT	CASSFGAGSDTQYF
TRBV6-5	TRBJ2-5	few	TRBD1	TGTGCCAGCAGTTACACAGGGGCCCGGGAGACCCAGTACTTC	CASSYTGARETQYF
TRBV12-3/TRBV12-4	TRBJ1-5	many	-	TGTGCCAGCAGTTTTGGGGCCACTTCCATTCAGCCCCAGCATTTT	CASSFGATSIQPQHF
TRBV27	TRBJ2-2	-	-	TGTGCCAGCAGTTTAACGGGGGGCAGGGTGGCCGGGGAGCTGTTTTTT	CASSLTGGRVAGELFF